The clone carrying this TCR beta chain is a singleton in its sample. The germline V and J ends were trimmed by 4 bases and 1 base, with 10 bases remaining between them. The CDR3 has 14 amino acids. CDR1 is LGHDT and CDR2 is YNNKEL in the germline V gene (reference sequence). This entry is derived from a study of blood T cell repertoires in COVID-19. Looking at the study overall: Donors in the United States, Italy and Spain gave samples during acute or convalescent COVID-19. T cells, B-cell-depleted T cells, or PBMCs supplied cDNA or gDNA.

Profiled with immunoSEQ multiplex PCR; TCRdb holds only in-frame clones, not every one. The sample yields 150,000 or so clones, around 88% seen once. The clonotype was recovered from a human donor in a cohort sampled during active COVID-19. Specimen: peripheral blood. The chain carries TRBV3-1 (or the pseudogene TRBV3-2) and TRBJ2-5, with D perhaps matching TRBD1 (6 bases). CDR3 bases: TGTGCCAGCAGCCCCCGGACAGTCCAAGAGACCCAGTACTTC. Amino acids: CASSPRTVQETQYF.